The entry below describes one TCR beta chain. Original processing methods: From reference gene primer amplification, estimates of nucleated cell counts were derived. Profiling relied on immunoSEQ multiplex PCR, and the TCRdb table lists in-frame clones only, not all of them. The V and J calls and clone size are taken from that table; D and trimming were inferred from the DNA. The data hold 95,000 to 150,000 clones, with 86% observed a single time. This entry belongs to a study of blood T cell repertoires in COVID-19. Looking at the study overall: Sites across the United States, Italy and Spain contributed samples from acute and convalescent COVID-19. The cDNA or gDNA used as material had been derived from T cells, B-cell-depleted T cells, or PBMCs.

Losses at the gene ends were 0 bases for V and 4 bases for J; bases not matched to a gene: 4. The CDR3 totals 16 residues. CDR1 SGHRS and CDR2 YFSETQ come from the germline V gene. J is TRBJ2-3 and V is TRBV5-1; 11 nucleotides agree with TRBD2. Sequencing was carried out using peripheral blood. The TCR was taken from a man aged 40-49 years with acute or convalescent COVID-19. CDR3: CASSLELAGAADTQYF. In nucleotides, the CDR3 is TGCGCCAGCAGCTTGGAACTAGCGGGAGCGGCAGATACGCAGTATTTT.